The clone carrying this T cell receptor (beta chain) was observed a handful of times. The record originates from a study of CD8+ T cells in alopecia areata. Germline values: CDR1 LNHDA, CDR2 SQIVND (reference sequence). V lost 6 bases and J lost 9, with 12 bases in between. The length of the CDR3 is 12 residues. As to treatment: oral pan-JAK inhibitor, 5-10 mg twice daily. It was cDNA, reverse transcribed from extracted RNA, that served as the sequencing template. The protocol was immunoSEQ multiplex PCR, while the TCRdb copy is restricted to in-frame clones and leaves out a portion. The table shows about 210,000 clones, with approximately 38% occurring only once.

Material: CD4+ T cells sorted from blood, obtained at approximately week 30, from a patient treated with tofacitinib. The chain has TRBV19 and TRBJ2-1; D perhaps matches TRBD2 (6 bases). This receptor was identified in a human donor with alopecia areata. In DNA, the CDR3 is TGTGCCAGTAGCAGACTAGTGAGTGAGCAGTTCTTC. Its translation: CASSRLVSEQFF.